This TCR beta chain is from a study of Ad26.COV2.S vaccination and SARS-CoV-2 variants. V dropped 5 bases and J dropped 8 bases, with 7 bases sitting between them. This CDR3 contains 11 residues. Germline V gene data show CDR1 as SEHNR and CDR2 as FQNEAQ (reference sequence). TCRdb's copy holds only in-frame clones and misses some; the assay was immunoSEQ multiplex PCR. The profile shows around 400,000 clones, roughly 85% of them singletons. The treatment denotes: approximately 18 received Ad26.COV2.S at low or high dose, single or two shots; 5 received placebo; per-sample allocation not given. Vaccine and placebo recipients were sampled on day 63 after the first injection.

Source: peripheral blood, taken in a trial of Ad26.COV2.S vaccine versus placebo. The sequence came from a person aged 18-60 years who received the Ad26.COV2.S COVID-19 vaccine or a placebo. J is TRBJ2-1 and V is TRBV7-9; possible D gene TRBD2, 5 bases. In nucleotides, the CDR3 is TGTGCCAGCAGCCTCGGGGATGAGCAGTTCTTC. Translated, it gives CASSLGDEQFF.